Following are 20 T cell receptor beta chains from one sample sequenced in a study of cytomegalovirus exposure and HLA in healthy donors. Use of 60 Vbeta and 13 Jbeta primers characterized the PCR. Assay used: immunoSEQ multiplex PCR; TCRdb lists only in-frame clones, some missing. The table includes hundreds of thousands of clones, about four fifths detected once. The sequencing input was PBMCs. The origin of the receptors is a man aged 25-45 years in good health and CMV-seronegative.

The chain has TRBV7-9 and TRBJ2-7; 9 bases are shared with TRBD1. CDR1 and CDR2 from the germline V gene are SEHNR and FQNEAQ (reference sequence). The CDR3 is 14 residues long. The V segment lost 6 bases and the J segment 3 bases; nucleotides outside the gene matches: 6. The CDR3 sequence: CASRPPGQGYEQYF. The CDR3 DNA follows: TGTGCCAGCAGGCCTCCGGGACAGGGCTACGAGCAGTACTTC.

There are a few counts of this clone. The chain uses TRBV27 and TRBJ2-1; 9 bases are a match to TRBD1. The CDR3 spans 14 residues. Trimming took 5 bases from V and 10 from J; bases not matched to a gene: 9. Germline V gene data show CDR1 as MNHEY and CDR2 as SMNVEV (reference sequence). The CDR3 bases are TGTGCCAGCAGTACCGGGACAGGGCCAAAGGAGCAGTTCTTC. This gives the protein CASSTGTGPKEQFF.

The chain links TRBV5-5 to TRBJ1-1; D is ambiguous. The CDR3 has 13 residues. Germline values: CDR1 SGHKS, CDR2 YYEKEE (reference sequence). Trimming removed 4 bases at V and 0 bases at J, with 7 bases between. This CDR3 is CASSPFLNTEAFF. CDR3 sequence (DNA): TGTGCCAGCAGCCCGTTTTTGAACACTGAAGCTTTCTTT.

A word on this clone: The same CDR3 also results from other DNA sequences found in this sample. V usage is TRBV27 and J usage is TRBJ1-1; D is possibly TRBD1 (6 bases). Trimming removed 3 bases at V and 7 bases at J, with 18 bases between. The CDR3 contains 15 residues. The germline gives CDR1 MNHEY, CDR2 SMNVEV (reference sequence). The CDR3 DNA follows: TGTGCCAGCAGTTTGGAGGGGGAGGGGGGGAGTGAAGCTTTCTTT. Protein: CASSLEGEGGSEAFF.

CDR3 sequence (DNA): TGTGCCAGCAGCCAGGAAGCGGGGGGGCCCTTCTACGAGCAGTACTTC. Its translation: CASSQEAGGPFYEQYF. The chain couples TRBV4-2 to TRBJ2-7; the match to TRBD2 covers 10 bases. V was clipped by 3 bases and J by 3 bases; unmatched bases: 8. CDR1 and CDR2 from the germline V gene are LGHNA and YNFKEQ. The CDR3 spans 16 residues.

Points on this clone: Within the sample, other DNA sequences also encode this same CDR3. The CDR3 sequence: CASSLSGGNTGELFF. CDR3 nucleotide sequence: TGTGCCAGCAGCCTTAGCGGGGGGAACACCGGGGAGCTGTTTTTT. The chain is built from TRBV7-2 and TRBJ2-2; TRBD2 aligns across 9 bases. The trim removed 5 bases at V and 1 base at J, leaving 2 bases unmatched. Germline lookup yields CDR1 SGHTA and CDR2 FQGNSA. This CDR3 spans 15 amino acids.

The J gene is TRBJ2-4, the V gene TRBV28; 7 positions match TRBD1. The CDR3 runs to 14 residues. Germline loops: CDR1 MDHEN, CDR2 SYDVKM. J was trimmed by 4 bases and V by 5 bases; bases with no gene match: 5. In DNA form, the CDR3 reads TGTGCCAGCAGTGGGGGACAGCTAAAAAACATTCAGTACTTC. This encodes CASSGGQLKNIQYF. The full variable domain, rest sourced from reference TRBV28 and TRBJ2-4, is DVKVTQSSRYLVKRTGEKVFLECVQDMDHENMFWYRQDPGLGLRLIYFSYDVKMKEKGDIPEGYSVSREKKERFSLILESASTNQTSMYLCASSGGQLKNIQYFGAGTRLSVL.

The chain carries TRBV11-2 and TRBJ2-7; TRBD2 aligns across 8 bases. With 4 bases clipped from V and 3 bases from J, the junction kept 8 bases outside the gene matches. The CDR3 has 15 amino acids. CDR1 and CDR2 (germline): SGHAT, FQNNGV. As DNA, the CDR3 is TGTGCCAGCAGCTCTATAGCGGGGAGATACTACGAGCAGTACTTC. Translating it yields CASSSIAGRYYEQYF.

The gene calls are TRBV5-6 and TRBJ2-7, with a possible D match to TRBD2 (5 bases). Deletions cut 2 bases from V and 6 bases from J, with 6 bases between. This CDR3 comprises 11 residues. Per the germline V gene, CDR1 is SGHDT and CDR2 is YYEEEE. CDR3 protein: CASSLLGEQYF. CDR3 bases: TGTGCCAGCAGCTTACTAGGCGAGCAGTACTTC.

This chain connects TRBV4-3 to TRBJ2-2; perhaps TRBD2 as D (5 bases). The CDR3 has 17 residues. Germline values: CDR1 LGHNA, CDR2 YSLEER. V lost 0 bases to trimming and J lost 4 bases, with 15 bases between them. This chain's CDR3 is CASSQDRYGGGTGELFF. The CDR3 nucleotides read TGCGCCAGCAGCCAAGATCGATATGGAGGCGGCACCGGGGAGCTGTTTTTT.

This clone has only one observation. The rearrangement joins TRBV15 to TRBJ1-1; TRBD1 matches 8 bases. The V segment lost 4 bases and the J segment 4 bases; nucleotides outside the gene matches: 8. Germline values: CDR1 LNHNV, CDR2 YYDKDF (reference sequence). The CDR3 sequence is 15 residues long. The CDR3 spells CATSKVTGAGTEAFF. The CDR3 DNA reads as TGTGCCACCAGCAAAGTGACAGGGGCGGGCACTGAAGCTTTCTTT.

This chain links TRBV6-5 with TRBJ2-7; TRBD2 is a possible D gene (5 bases). Between the trimmed V and J ends, which lost 2 bases and 6 bases, there was a span of 11 bases. Looked up from germline, CDR1 is MNHEY and CDR2 is SVGAGI. CDR3 length: 13 amino acids. The CDR3 spells CASSYEAGGEQYF. The DNA for the CDR3 is TGTGCCAGCAGTTACGAAGCAGGAGGCGAGCAGTACTTC.

There are a few counts of this clone. The chain recombines TRBV19 with TRBJ2-3, with 10 bases aligning to TRBD1. This CDR3 spans 14 amino acids. The germline V gene has CDR1 LNHDA and CDR2 SQIVND (reference sequence). The ends lost 10 bases at V and 4 bases at J; junction bases unmatched: 8. CDR3 amino acids: CAIHRDRGADTQYF. The CDR3 coding sequence is TGTGCCATTCACCGGGACAGGGGCGCAGATACGCAGTATTTT.

This clone was detected a few times. CDR3 in DNA: TGTGCCAGCAGTAACAGACACGGCATGAACACTGAAGCTTTCTTT. Encoded protein: CASSNRHGMNTEAFF. The chain carries TRBV25-1 and TRBJ1-1; D unresolved. From germline, CDR1 is MGHDK and CDR2 SYGVNS. The CDR3 length is 15 residues. The V gene lost 5 bases and the J gene lost 0 bases, with 13 bases spanning the gap.

DNA of the CDR3: TGTGCCAGTAGTATCTGGCCCGAACCGTCCAAAAACATTCAGTACTTC. Amino acid sequence: CASSIWPEPSKNIQYF. The chain uses TRBV19 and TRBJ2-4; D remains ambiguous. Looked up from germline, CDR1 is LNHDA and CDR2 is SQIVND (reference sequence). The CDR3 totals 16 residues. V was shortened by 3 bases and J by 2 bases, with 14 bases between the two germline ends.

The chain links TRBV2 to TRBJ2-5; possible D gene TRBD2, 6 bases. CDR1 SNHLY and CDR2 FYNNEI come from the germline V gene. This CDR3 is 13 amino acids long. With 3 bases removed from V and 5 bases from J, the gap between germline ends came to 10 bases. CDR3 region: CASSDRGWETQYF. CDR3 bases: TGTGCCAGCAGTGACCGGGGGTGGGAGACCCAGTACTTC.

As concerns this clone: Relative to the germline gene, one junction end is altered; a read error may explain this. V and J are TRBV5-6 and TRBJ2-6, with D perhaps TRBD1 (5 bases). The germline gives CDR1 SGHDT, CDR2 YYEEEE. The CDR3 contains 15 residues. CDR3 amino acids: CASSFSGVGASVLTF. CDR3 nucleotides: TGTGCCAGCAGCTTCTCTGGGGTTGGGGCCAGCGTCCTGACTTTC.

This rearrangement joins TRBV7-2 to TRBJ1-5; 8 bases line up with TRBD1. The CDR3 totals 15 residues. Germline CDR1 SGHTA, CDR2 FQGNSA. V shed 2 bases, J shed 6 bases, and the junction held 6 bases outside the gene matches. CDR3 in amino acids: CASSLRTGRGQPQHF. The CDR3 region has the DNA TGTGCCAGCAGCTTAAGGACAGGGAGGGGTCAGCCCCAGCATTTT.

V is TRBV5-1 and J is TRBJ2-1; the match to TRBD1 covers 8 bases. There are 19 residues in the CDR3. The ends lost 4 bases at V and 3 bases at J; junction bases unmatched: 18. Germline CDR1 and CDR2: SGHRS and YFSETQ. The CDR3 spells CASSPVRQGAAANYNEQFF. The CDR3 DNA reads as TGCGCCAGCAGCCCAGTGAGGCAGGGGGCGGCGGCGAACTACAATGAGCAGTTCTTC.

The genes are TRBV6-1 and TRBJ2-3, with 7 bases lining up with TRBD2. Germline-derived CDR1 and CDR2 are MNHNS and SASEGT. This CDR3 is built from 16 residues. After removal of 0 bases from V and 4 bases from J, the junction contained 7 bases not matched to a gene. For the CDR3, the DNA is TGTGCCAGCAGTGAAGCTTGGGGAGGGAGGCCAGATACGCAGTATTTT. It translates to CASSEAWGGRPDTQYF.